A single sample gave rise to the 27 T cell receptor beta chains below, sequenced in a study of regulatory T cells in long-lasting Graves disease. The time point is: newly diagnosed GD, antithyroid drugs for less than 3 months. RNA isolated from PBMCs was used to make the TCR library. Assembly of TCR beta libraries relied on iRepertoire HTBI primers together with Arm-PCR of CDR3 regions. TCRdb redid the calling of the multiplex PCR reads with MiXCR, one entry per CDR3 protein. The data contain about 620,000 distinct CDR3 sequences, about 16% of them seen just once; the ten biggest clones take up 15% to 20%. These data also featured in a second study, about T cells in Graves' hyperthyroidism and ophthalmopathy.

The input for sequencing was peripheral blood mononuclear cells (PBMCs), taken at new diagnosis, from a patient treated with antithyroid drugs. The source is a woman aged 30 to 39 with Graves disease.

This clonotype was detected ten times or more. The chain carries TRBV27 and TRBJ1-6; weak D call: TRBD1 (5 bases). With 4 bases removed from V and 10 bases from J, the gap between germline ends came to 11 bases. CDR3 length: 13 residues. Germline assignment: CDR1 MNHEY and CDR2 SMNVEV (reference sequence). Written as DNA, the CDR3 is TGTGCCAGCAGTTCCGTGGGGGAGTCACCCCTCCACTTT. It encodes CASSSVGESPLHF.

This clonotype was picked up many times. The rearrangement uses TRBV6-1 and TRBJ1-1, with 7 bases identical to TRBD1. V dropped 8 bases and J dropped 1; count of bases not matched to a gene: 13. Germline CDR1 MNHNS, CDR2 SASEGT. The CDR3 has 16 residues. The CDR3 reads CASGFTSRGRNTEAFF. CDR3 sequence (DNA): TGTGCCAGCGGCTTTACTTCCAGGGGGAGGAACACTGAAGCTTTCTTT.

The rearrangement links TRBV11-2 to TRBJ2-7, with TRBD1 identical over 11 bases. This CDR3 spans 17 amino acids. V lost 6 bases, J lost 4 bases, and 14 bases stayed unmatched. Germline V gene sequence: CDR1 SGHAT, CDR2 FQNNGV. The CDR3 region is CASSSLDRGQNPYEQYF. DNA of the CDR3: TGTGCCAGCAGTTCCCTGGACAGGGGGCAGAACCCGTACGAGCAGTACTTC.

This clonotype turned up a few times. The chain recombines TRBV28 with TRBJ2-7; unclear D gene. V was clipped by 6 bases and J by 0 bases, with 9 bases between them. The CDR3 totals 13 residues. CDR1 is MDHEN and CDR2 is SYDVKM in the germline V gene. The CDR3 DNA is TGTGCCAGCAGGGACCCATTCTCCTACGAGCAGTACTTC. This translates into CASRDPFSYEQYF. Supplemented by reference TRBV28 and TRBJ2-7, the full variable domain reads DVKVTQSSRYLVKRTGEKVFLECVQDMDHENMFWYRQDPGLGLRLIYFSYDVKMKEKGDIPEGYSVSREKKERFSLILESASTNQTSMYLCASRDPFSYEQYFGPGTRLTVT.

Many counts were recorded for this clonotype. The V and J genes are TRBV20-1 and TRBJ1-6; the D is unclear. V dropped 1 base and J dropped 10 bases, with 5 bases sitting between them. The CDR3 is made up of 11 amino acids. Germline assignment: CDR1 DFQATT and CDR2 SNEGSKA (reference sequence). The CDR3 sequence is CSARGESPLHF. The CDR3 bases are TGCAGTGCTAGAGGGGAATCACCCCTCCACTTT.

This clonotype was detected ten times or more. The chain employs TRBV2 and TRBJ2-2, with TRBD2 identical over 7 bases. The junction had 5 bases not matched to a gene; V was cut back by 9 bases and J by 1 base. In germline, CDR1 is SNHLY, CDR2 FYNNEI. CDR3 length: 14 residues. The CDR3 region is CASRLAMNTGELFF. CDR3 in DNA: TGTGCCAGTCGACTAGCCATGAACACCGGGGAGCTGTTTTTT.

Many counts were recorded for this clonotype. CDR3 protein: CASSMPPTGWKTEAFF. The CDR3 nucleotides read TGTGCCAGTAGTATGCCCCCGACAGGGTGGAAAACTGAAGCTTTCTTT. This rearrangement joins TRBV19 to TRBJ1-1, with TRBD1 matching over 7 bases. The CDR3 is made up of 16 amino acids. V trimming: 3 bases; J trimming: 5 bases; junction bases outside the gene matches: 12. Germline assignment: CDR1 LNHDA and CDR2 SQIVND (reference sequence).

The rearrangement links TRBV2 to TRBJ2-2; tentatively, D is TRBD1 (5 bases). Germline CDR1 is SNHLY and CDR2 is FYNNEI. With 1 base removed from V and 3 bases from J, the gap between germline ends came to 9 bases. The CDR3 loop spans 15 amino acids. This chain's CDR3 is CASSEEGADTGELFF. Written as DNA, the CDR3 is TGTGCCAGCAGTGAAGAAGGGGCGGACACCGGGGAGCTGTTTTTT.

This clonotype was recorded at least ten times. J is TRBJ2-1 and V is TRBV11-1; the D gene is possibly TRBD1 (7 bases). The CDR3 runs 13 residues. Trimming shortened V by 7 bases and J by 15 bases, and 22 bases separated the two germline ends. CDR1 SGHAT and CDR2 FQDESV come from the germline V gene (reference sequence). In DNA, the CDR3 is TGTGCCAGCACCCCACCCCAGGGGGGCGGACCGTTCTTC. The encoded protein is CASTPPQGGGPFF.

This clonotype was recorded only once. This chain links TRBV20-1 with TRBJ1-6; possibly TRBD1 for D (5 bases). Germline assignment: CDR1 DFQATT and CDR2 SNEGSKA (reference sequence). The CDR3 has 16 amino acids. Trimming took off 0 bases at V and 10 bases at J, with 19 bases between the two ends. CDR3 sequence reads: CSARDYPQGDYSPLHF. CDR3 in DNA: TGCAGTGCTAGAGATTACCCCCAGGGTGATTACTCACCCCTCCACTTT.

In regard to this clonotype: A read error is possible here, since a much larger clone lies one base away. This sequence joins TRBV7-9 and TRBJ2-7, with D maybe TRBD1 (5 bases). Germline V CDR1 and CDR2: SEHNR, FQNEAQ (reference sequence). This CDR3 region has 13 residues. For the CDR3, the DNA is TGTGCCAGCCGCTTTCAGGGCTCGAACGAGCAGTACTTC. Protein sequence: CASRFQGSNEQYF.

This clonotype was picked up many times. The rearrangement joins TRBV7-9 to TRBJ1-1; 7 nucleotides agree with TRBD1. The junction had 6 bases not matched to a gene; V was cut back by 1 base and J by 10 bases. Germline assignment: CDR1 SEHNR and CDR2 FQNEAQ (reference sequence). This CDR3 has 13 amino acids. Here the CDR3 reads CASSLGQGGSAFF. Written as DNA, the CDR3 is TGTGCCAGCAGCTTAGGACAGGGAGGCTCAGCTTTCTTT.

The chain is built from TRBV4-1 and TRBJ2-2, with 8 positions matching TRBD1. This CDR3 has 17 amino acids. V shed 0 bases, J shed 4 bases, and the junction held 7 bases outside the gene matches. Germline CDR1 is MGHRA and CDR2 is YSYEKL. The CDR3 sequence is CASSQDRGTGITGELFF. For the CDR3, the DNA is TGCGCCAGCAGCCAAGATCGGGGGACAGGAATCACCGGGGAGCTGTTTTTT.

This clonotype was detected many times. Here the CDR3 DNA reads TGTGCCAGCAGTTTAGGGGGGACTAGCGGGAACCACCGGGAGACCCAGTACTTC. This encodes CASSLGGTSGNHRETQYF. The V call is TRBV12-3 or TRBV12-4, the J call TRBJ2-5; 13 nucleotides match TRBD2. The ends lost 1 base at V and 5 bases at J; junction bases unmatched: 10. The CDR3 has 18 residues.

This clonotype was counted between two and nine times. This sequence joins TRBV2 and TRBJ2-5, with D perhaps matching TRBD2 (5 bases). The CDR3 consists of 13 residues. Germline loops: CDR1 SNHLY, CDR2 FYNNEI. V dropped 8 bases and J dropped 0 bases, with 10 bases sitting between them. The CDR3, as DNA: TGTGCCAGCGTAAGCGGTCACCAAGAGACCCAGTACTTC. Translation: CASVSGHQETQYF.

This clonotype was recorded at least ten times. The gene calls are TRBV9 and TRBJ2-7, with unresolved D. The CDR3 totals 11 residues. In germline, CDR1 is SGDLS, CDR2 YYNGEE. V gave up 2 bases and J gave up 7 bases, with 7 bases separating them. CDR3 sequence: CASSVGQEQYF. As DNA, the CDR3 is TGTGCCAGCAGCGTTGGGCAAGAGCAGTACTTC. The full variable domain, rest sourced from reference TRBV9 and TRBJ2-7, is DSGVTQTPKHLITATGQRVTLRCSPRSGDLSVYWYQQSLDQGLQFLIQYYNGEERAKGNILERFSAQQFPDLHSELNLSSLELGDSALYFCASSVGQEQYFGPGTRLTVT.

This clonotype occurred a few times. This rearrangement joins TRBV11-2 to TRBJ1-2, with D tentatively TRBD1 (5 bases). V lost 6 bases, J lost 3 bases, and 20 bases lay in between. The CDR3 runs 16 residues. Looked up from germline, CDR1 is SGHAT and CDR2 is FQNNGV. CDR3 loop: CASRPTTGTGYYGYTF. Written as DNA, the CDR3 is TGTGCCAGCAGGCCGACCACCGGGACGGGGTACTATGGCTACACCTTC.

The gene calls are TRBV9 and TRBJ2-7; the D is unclear. The CDR3 has 15 residues. The germline CDR1 and CDR2 sequences are SGDLS and YYNGEE. Trimming shortened V by 0 bases and J by 0 bases, and 10 bases separated the two germline ends. CDR3 in DNA: TGTGCCAGCAGCGTAGCTTCGACAAGCTCCTACGAGCAGTACTTC. Its protein is CASSVASTSSYEQYF.

This clonotype was seen repeatedly, ten times or more. The CDR3 is CAQGNRHNEQFF. In DNA, the CDR3 is TGTGCCCAAGGAAATCGGCACAATGAGCAGTTCTTC. The V gene is TRBV30, the J gene TRBJ2-1; D remains unclear. This CDR3 comprises 12 residues. Trimming took off 8 bases at V and 5 bases at J, with 13 bases between the two ends. Looked up from germline, CDR1 is GTSNPN and CDR2 is SVGIG (reference sequence).

Many counts were recorded for this clonotype. The chain joins TRBV7-9 to TRBJ2-3; tentative D call: TRBD1 (8 bases). CDR1 is SEHNR, CDR2 FQNEAQ, per germline (reference sequence). V gave up 2 bases and J gave up 3 bases, with 15 bases separating them. The CDR3 runs to 16 residues. Here the CDR3 reads CASSLRVQGGTDTQYF. In DNA form, the CDR3 reads TGTGCCAGCAGCTTACGGGTACAGGGGGGGACAGATACGCAGTATTTT.

Concerning this clonotype: This could be a read error, since a much larger clone is one nucleotide away. This sequence joins TRBV6-2 or TRBV6-3 and TRBJ1-5; no definite D call. Germline loops: CDR1 MNHEY, CDR2 SVGEGT. CDR3 length: 15 residues. CDR3 sequence: CAGSYSTPKREPQHF. In nucleotides, the CDR3 is TGTGCCGGCAGTTACTCTACACCGAAAAGGGAGCCCCAGCATTTT.

This clonotype was counted many times. The chain employs TRBV29-1 and TRBJ1-1; 11 bases match TRBD1. Germline V gene data show CDR1 as SQVTM and CDR2 as ANQGSEA. This CDR3 contains 15 residues. Unmatched junction bases numbered 12, after V lost 4 bases and J lost 8 bases. The CDR3 bases are TGCAGCGTTGCCCTCGGGACAGGGGGTACGGAGGAAGCTTTCTTT. Residues: CSVALGTGGTEEAFF.

V and J are TRBV27 and TRBJ1-1; 10 nucleotides align to TRBD1. This CDR3 has 15 residues. The junction had 9 bases not matched to a gene; V was cut back by 6 bases and J by 5 bases. CDR1 is MNHEY, CDR2 SMNVEV, per germline (reference sequence). The CDR3 nucleotides read TGTGCCAGCAGGGATCCGGGACAGGGGCAAACTGAAGCTTTCTTT. Protein product: CASRDPGQGQTEAFF.

This clonotype turned up a few times. The rearrangement joins TRBV20-1 to TRBJ2-3, with TRBD2 matching 9 bases. This CDR3 is built from 15 residues. Germline CDR1 is DFQATT and CDR2 is SNEGSKA (reference sequence). V shed 8 bases and J 0 bases; nucleotides not matched to a gene: 9. The CDR3 reads CSWGAGGRSTDTQYF. The DNA for the CDR3 is TGCAGTTGGGGGGCGGGAGGGAGAAGCACAGATACGCAGTATTTT.

The V gene is TRBV2, the J gene TRBJ2-5; D not resolved. V lost 8 bases, J lost 1 base, and 17 bases lay in between. Germline V lookup: CDR1 SNHLY, CDR2 FYNNEI. The CDR3 runs 15 residues. CDR3 sequence (DNA): TGTGCCAGCGCCCCCGGAGCCGGATTCCAAGAGACCCAGTACTTC. This encodes CASAPGAGFQETQYF.

This clonotype was detected a few times. The chain couples TRBV28 to TRBJ1-5; D is unresolved. The CDR3 is 12 residues long. Between the trimmed V and J ends, which lost 7 bases and 4 bases, there was a span of 8 bases. Germline V gene sequence: CDR1 MDHEN, CDR2 SYDVKM. CDR3 loop: CASTLMNQPQHF. In nucleotides, the CDR3 is TGTGCCAGCACTCTGATGAATCAGCCCCAGCATTTT.

V is TRBV30 and J is TRBJ2-1, with no clear D. The V end was cut by 1 base, the J end by 3 bases, with 1 base between. The CDR3 consists of 11 residues. Germline V lookup: CDR1 GTSNPN, CDR2 SVGIG (reference sequence). CDR3 region: CAWSDYNEQFF. The CDR3 DNA follows: TGTGCCTGGAGTGACTACAATGAGCAGTTCTTC.